A selection of T cell receptor beta chains follows, all from one sample in a study of beta chain features in type 1 diabetes. Libraries were prepared by immunoSEQ multiplex PCR; TCRdb keeps only in-frame clonotypes and omits some of them. The data show 130,000 or so clones, roughly 10% seen once. What was sequenced was central memory CD4+ T cells from blood. The origin of the receptors is a man aged 25 to 40 with type 1 diabetes. Both conserved end residues are trimmed from each CDR3.

V: TRBV18
CDR3: ASSPAGGSYEQY

V: TRBV19
CDR3: ASSDRGDQPQH

V: TRBV5-1
CDR3: ASSLLGQGVGGNTIY

V: TRBV27
CDR3: ASSFGTGISTEAF

V: TRBV7-2
CDR3: ASSLTRQPNTEAF

V: TRBV11-2
CDR3: ASSLGASNTEAF

V: TRBV6-1
CDR3: ASSVGTYPADTQY

V: TRBV5-1
CDR3: ASSGQGTGELF

V: TRBV6-1
CDR3: ASSLTDQPQH

V: TRBV6-6
CDR3: ASSPVDTQY

V: TRBV16
CDR3: ASSRRGKNSPLH

V: TRBV7-9
CDR3: ASFTQGNNEQF

V: TRBV7-2
CDR3: ASSLEPSGAEQY

V: TRBV6-6
CDR3: ASSTRQGVVGETQY

V: TRBV7-8
CDR3: ASSPGTAQETQY

V: TRBV30
CDR3: AWSADSFVYGYT

V: TRBV19
CDR3: ASGSSGTDTQY

V: TRBV7-6
CDR3: ASSLIHSEQF

V: TRBV10-3
CDR3: AISPGTGNEQY

V: TRBV7-6
CDR3: ASSSGQGTDTQY

V: TRBV28
CDR3: ASSSTGERTDTQY

V: TRBV2
CDR3: ASNGQPLVNYGYT

V: TRBV29-1
CDR3: SVEIQGASEAF